This T cell receptor (beta chain) was documented in a study of regulatory T cells in long-lasting Graves disease. The study, taken as a whole, reports: Peripheral blood alone, not thyroid tissue, underwent study. Newly diagnosed patients shared more than 750 public clonotypes; persistent patients shared some 2,600.

Trimming stripped 0 bases from V and 1 base from J, with 5 bases between. Per the germline V gene, CDR1 is KGHDR and CDR2 is SFDVKD. The CDR3 is 14 residues long. Through Arm-PCR of CDR3 regions and iRepertoire HTBI primers, TCR beta libraries were built. A single record per CDR3 protein comes from TCRdb applying MiXCR to the multiplex PCR reads. The sample shows around 420,000 distinct CDR3 sequences, over 12% of them seen only once. As to time point: newly diagnosed GD, antithyroid drugs for less than 3 months. Following extraction of RNA from PBMCs, that RNA was used to make the TCR library. The sample holds many counts of this clonotype. The antigen is unknown. This sample was also put to use in a study of T cells in Graves' hyperthyroidism and ophthalmopathy.

Sequenced here: peripheral blood mononuclear cells (PBMCs), sampled at new diagnosis, from a patient treated with antithyroid drugs. The rearrangement uses TRBV24-1 and TRBJ1-2; D not certain. The clonotype comes from a middle-aged woman with Graves disease. In nucleotides, the CDR3 is TGTGCCACCAGTGATTTGCGGGTTAACTATGGCTACACCTTC. Amino acid sequence: CATSDLRVNYGYTF.